This T cell receptor beta chain was sequenced for a study of blood T cell repertoires in COVID-19. As for the study in general: Sites across the United States, Italy and Spain contributed samples from acute and convalescent COVID-19. From T cells, B-cell-depleted T cells, or PBMCs came the material, which was cDNA or gDNA.

Note on this clone: An end of the junction does not agree with germline; a read error may underlie this.

Germline values: CDR1 SQVTM, CDR2 ANQGSEA. This CDR3 spans 15 amino acids. How the authors handled the data: How many nucleated cells were present was estimated from reference gene primer amplification. Sequencing used immunoSEQ multiplex PCR; TCRdb keeps in-frame clones, though not all of them. The DNA gave D and trimming, while V, J and clone size come from that table. Among about 100,000 clones listed, around 88% were seen once. The chain recombines TRBV29-1 with TRBJ2-1; TRBD2 matches 9 bases. Sequencing was performed on peripheral blood. This sequence was found in a human donor in a cohort sampled during active COVID-19. The CDR3 reads CSVEGSGTSYDEQFF. CDR3 coding DNA: TGCAGCGTTGAAGGGTCCGGGACTAGCTACGATGAGCAGTTCTTC.